These 27 T cell receptor beta chains were sequenced from one sample in a study of cytomegalovirus exposure and HLA in healthy donors. 60 Vbeta and 13 Jbeta primers were used in PCR. Here immunoSEQ multiplex PCR was the method, and the copy in TCRdb shows in-frame clones only, minus some. Of 100,000 to 150,000 clones listed, approximately 80% are singletons. The source material was PBMCs. All receptors derive from a man aged 40-55 years in good health and CMV-seronegative.

Only a few counts were recorded for this clone. The chain uses TRBV21-1 and TRBJ2-4; the DNA was not used to check the table's D call, TRBD1. TRBV21-1 is assigned pseudogene status. The CDR3 covers 18 residues. The CDR3 region is CASSNRDRGLVAKNIQYF. The CDR3, as DNA: TGTGCCAGCAGCAACCGGGACAGGGGATTGGTGGCCAAAAACATTCAGTACTTC.

The V call is TRBV6-1, the J call TRBJ2-5; D is possibly TRBD1 (6 bases). The last part of the DNA fits TRBJ2-7 better; the J call may be wrong. The CDR3 covers 14 residues. In germline, CDR1 is MNHNS, CDR2 SASEGT. Here the CDR3 DNA reads TGTGCCAGCCGGCCACAGGGCGGTCGGGTCGAGCAGTACTTC. Its translation: CASRPQGGRVEQYF.

The chain combines TRBV2 with TRBJ1-5; 9 bases align to TRBD1. Unmatched junction bases numbered 6, after V lost 6 bases and J lost 6 bases. The CDR3 covers 14 residues. The germline V gene encodes CDR1 SNHLY and CDR2 FYNNEI. The CDR3 reads CASSRQGEGQPQHF. The CDR3 DNA sequence: TGTGCCAGCAGCAGACAGGGGGAAGGTCAGCCCCAGCATTTT.

The rearrangement links TRBV7-3 to TRBJ2-7; the match to TRBD2 covers 10 bases. V lost 5 bases to trimming and J lost 5 bases; unmatched junction nucleotides: 6. CDR1 and CDR2 (germline): SGHTA, FQGTGA. The CDR3 has 14 amino acids. This chain's CDR3 is CASSQSGGADEQYF. The CDR3 nucleotides are TGTGCCAGCAGCCAGAGCGGGGGGGCAGACGAGCAGTACTTC.

The V and J genes are TRBV13 and TRBJ2-3; D call uncertain. The CDR3 runs to 14 residues. V lost 4 bases and J lost 1, with 9 bases in between. CDR1 PRHDT and CDR2 FYEKMQ come from the germline V gene (reference sequence). CDR3 sequence (DNA): TGTGCCAGCAGCTACGGAGACCGCACAGATACGCAGTATTTT. It specifies CASSYGDRTDTQYF.

This chain links TRBV4-1 with TRBJ2-3, with TRBD1 as a possible D gene (5 bases). The V and J ends lost 1 base and 6 bases respectively, with 14 bases between them. The CDR3 consists of 15 residues. Per the germline V gene, CDR1 is MGHRA and CDR2 is YSYEKL. CDR3 nucleotides: TGCGCCAGCAGCCAAGGCCATCCAGGGCCCGATACGCAGTATTTT. It translates to CASSQGHPGPDTQYF.

The rearrangement joins TRBV7-2 to TRBJ1-2; D not resolved. V was shortened by 5 bases and J by 3 bases, with 13 bases between the two germline ends. Germline V gene lookup returns CDR1 SGHTA and CDR2 FQGNSA. The CDR3 is made up of 14 amino acids. For the CDR3, the DNA is TGTGCCAGCAGCACCCGAGGTCCCCACTATGGCTACACCTTC. Translation: CASSTRGPHYGYTF.

V is TRBV7-2 and J is TRBJ1-3, with TRBD1 matching over 8 bases. This CDR3 has 16 residues. Germline values: CDR1 SGHTA, CDR2 FQGNSA. Unmatched junction bases numbered 4, after V lost 3 bases and J lost 0 bases. This chain's CDR3 is CASSFQTGGSGNTIYF. CDR3 coding DNA: TGTGCCAGCAGCTTCCAAACAGGGGGCTCTGGAAACACCATATATTTT.

V and J are TRBV19 and TRBJ2-7; TRBD1 aligns across 9 bases. The length of the CDR3 is 15 residues. Germline values: CDR1 LNHDA, CDR2 SQIVND (reference sequence). With 7 bases clipped from V and 1 base from J, the junction kept 8 bases outside the gene matches. DNA for the CDR3: TGTGCCAGTATAGGGGGACAGGGAGGATCCTACGAGCAGTACTTC. As protein: CASIGGQGGSYEQYF. Filled out from reference TRBV19 and TRBJ2-7, the complete variable domain reads DGGITQSPKYLFRKEGQNVTLSCEQNLNHDAMYWYRQDPGQGLRLIYYSQIVNDFQKGDIAEGYSVSREKKESFPLTVTSAQKNPTAFYLCASIGGQGGSYEQYFGPGTRLTVT.

The chain employs TRBV4-1 and TRBJ2-7, with D perhaps matching TRBD1 (6 bases). V was cut by 1 base and J by 2 bases, with 12 bases left in between. The CDR3 is made up of 15 amino acids. Germline V gene sequence: CDR1 MGHRA, CDR2 YSYEKL. The CDR3 reads CASSQVRDITYEQYF. Here the CDR3 DNA reads TGCGCCAGCAGCCAAGTCCGGGACATTACCTACGAGCAGTACTTC.

The chain employs TRBV15 and TRBJ2-1; 9 bases are shared with TRBD1. Germline-derived CDR1 and CDR2 are LNHNV and YYDKDF (reference sequence). This CDR3 region has 16 residues. V gave up 2 bases and J gave up 6 bases; unmatched junction bases: 8. The CDR3 protein is CATSRPQKTGGNEQFF. The CDR3, as DNA: TGTGCCACCAGCAGACCTCAAAAGACAGGGGGCAATGAGCAGTTCTTC.

The chain has TRBV5-1 and TRBJ1-1; D perhaps matches TRBD1 (5 bases). CDR1 and CDR2 from the germline V gene are SGHRS and YFSETQ. The CDR3 contains 14 residues. Trimming removed 4 bases at V and 1 base at J, with 11 bases between. CDR3 protein: CASSRVGQNTEAFF. The CDR3 DNA is TGCGCCAGCAGCCGAGTAGGACAGAACACTGAAGCTTTCTTT.

This clone was observed a handful of times. The V gene is TRBV28, the J gene TRBJ2-7; TRBD1 matches at 8 bases. The CDR3 has 16 amino acids. Germline V lookup: CDR1 MDHEN, CDR2 SYDVKM. The V segment lost 6 bases and the J segment 4 bases; nucleotides outside the gene matches: 14. The CDR3 reads CASSTTGDRRTYEQYF. The CDR3 DNA follows: TGTGCCAGCAGCACCACCGGGGACAGGAGAACGTACGAGCAGTACTTC.

With regard to this clone: Distinct nucleotide sequences in the sample also encode this CDR3. V and J are TRBV6-1 and TRBJ1-5; TRBD1 matches at 8 bases. CDR1 MNHNS and CDR2 SASEGT come from the germline V gene. The CDR3 has 15 residues. Trimming cost V 8 bases and J 7 bases; bases outside gene matches: 13. The CDR3 loop is CASWGQDPWEQPQHF. CDR3 nucleotides: TGTGCCAGCTGGGGACAGGACCCGTGGGAGCAGCCCCAGCATTTT.

The chain links TRBV18 to TRBJ2-7, with unresolved D. The CDR3 covers 13 residues. CDR1 and CDR2 from the germline V gene are KGHSH and LQKENI. V lost 4 bases to trimming and J lost 2 bases, with 9 bases between them. As DNA, the CDR3 is TGTGCCAGCTCACAGAGTATTACCTACGAGCAGTACTTC. Translating gives CASSQSITYEQYF. The whole variable domain, remainder taken from reference TRBV18 and TRBJ2-7, is NAGVMQNPRHLVRRRGQEARLRCSPMKGHSHVYWYRQLPEEGLKFMVYLQKENIIDESGMPKERFSAEFPKEGPSILRIQQVVRGDSAAYFCASSQSITYEQYFGPGTRLTVT.

The V gene is TRBV19, the J gene TRBJ1-5; no clear D. Trimming removed 9 bases from V and 7 bases from J, with 19 bases in between. Per the germline V gene, CDR1 is LNHDA and CDR2 is SQIVND (reference sequence). This CDR3 is 14 amino acids long. Here the CDR3 DNA reads TGTGCCAGCCGTAGTGAGGAGGTGGGACAGCCCCAGCATTTT. Translating gives CASRSEEVGQPQHF.

V usage is TRBV5-6 and J usage is TRBJ1-1; D gene uncertain. V lost 0 bases, J lost 6 bases, and 6 bases lay in between. This CDR3 region has 12 residues. Germline CDR1 is SGHDT and CDR2 is YYEEEE. In DNA, the CDR3 is TGTGCCAGCAGCTTGGACTTCTCTGAAGCTTTCTTT. This translates into CASSLDFSEAFF.

The chain recombines TRBV5-6 with TRBJ1-4; a weak D match, TRBD1 (5 bases). CDR3 length equals 14 residues. The V gene's germline CDR1 is SGHDT and CDR2 YYEEEE. Trimming removed 5 bases from V and 3 bases from J, with 11 bases in between. CDR3 sequence (DNA): TGTGCCAGCAGTCTGACAGTATCTAATGAAAAACTGTTTTTT. This encodes CASSLTVSNEKLFF.

The genes are TRBV7-2 and TRBJ2-1, with 9 bases matching TRBD2. The CDR3 covers 16 residues. V was pared by 0 bases and J by 5 bases, with 5 bases of the junction left unmatched. Germline V gives CDR1 SGHTA, CDR2 FQGNSA. The CDR3: CASSLAPTSGNNEQFF. The CDR3 DNA reads as TGTGCCAGCAGCTTAGCACCGACTAGCGGAAACAATGAGCAGTTCTTC. The whole variable domain, remainder taken from reference TRBV7-2 and TRBJ2-1, is GAGVSQSPSNKVTEKGKDVELRCDPISGHTALYWYRQSLGQGLEFLIYFQGNSAPDKSGLPSDRFSAERTGGSVSTLTIQRTQQEDSAVYLCASSLAPTSGNNEQFFGPGTRLTVL.

J is TRBJ1-1 and V is TRBV9; D remains unclear. Germline V gives CDR1 SGDLS, CDR2 YYNGEE. V dropped 0 bases and J dropped 7 bases, with 13 bases sitting between them. The CDR3 consists of 14 residues. The CDR3 coding sequence is TGTGCCAGCAGCGTAGTCGGGTCAGACGATGAAGCTTTCTTT. As protein: CASSVVGSDDEAFF.

The rearrangement joins TRBV29-1 to TRBJ2-7, with TRBD2 as a possible D gene (5 bases). The CDR3 has 14 amino acids. Germline lookup yields CDR1 SQVTM and CDR2 ANQGSEA. Trimming removed 4 bases at V and 3 bases at J, with 16 bases between. Here the CDR3 DNA reads TGCAGCGTTGGGCCACCGGACTCCAACTACGAGCAGTACTTC. The encoded protein is CSVGPPDSNYEQYF.

Note on this clone: Different DNA sequences within this sample yield the same CDR3. V usage is TRBV28 and J usage is TRBJ1-2; 11 bases align to TRBD1. The germline V gene encodes CDR1 MDHEN and CDR2 SYDVKM. V shed 2 bases, J shed 4 bases, and the junction held 3 bases outside the gene matches. This CDR3 has 15 residues. Written as DNA, the CDR3 is TGTGCCAGCAGTTTAGGGACAGGGGGGGGCTATGGCTACACCTTC. Residues: CASSLGTGGGYGYTF.

This clone was counted only a few times. V gene TRBV21-1 combines with J gene TRBJ2-7; TRBD1 reflects the table's D call only, with no check against the DNA. TRBV21-1 is listed as a pseudogene. CDR3 length: 16 amino acids. CDR3 amino acids: CASSRGKTGIAYEQYF. The CDR3 DNA reads TGTGCCAGCAGCAGAGGCAAGACAGGGATTGCCTACGAGCAGTACTTC.

The chain has TRBV5-1 and TRBJ2-7; maybe TRBD1 (5 bases). V lost 3 bases and J 5 bases, leaving 18 bases between the germline ends. Germline CDR1 and CDR2: SGHRS and YFSETQ. This CDR3 spans 15 amino acids. The CDR3 loop reads CASSSRTGPLNEQYF. In DNA, the CDR3 is TGCGCCAGCAGCTCAAGAACAGGCCCTCTGAACGAGCAGTACTTC.

The chain uses TRBV7-3 and TRBJ2-7, with D possibly being TRBD2 (6 bases). CDR3 length equals 13 residues. Between the trimmed V and J ends, which lost 3 bases and 3 bases, there was a span of 9 bases. Per germline, CDR1 SGHTA and CDR2 FQGTGA. The CDR3 is CASSLGRGYEQYF. The CDR3 DNA reads TGTGCCAGCAGCTTGGGGCGGGGCTACGAGCAGTACTTC.

This chain uses TRBV27 with TRBJ2-2; a possible D gene is TRBD2 (6 bases). The CDR3 length is 18 residues. Per germline, CDR1 MNHEY and CDR2 SMNVEV (reference sequence). Deletions cut 3 bases from V and 4 bases from J, with 21 bases between. The CDR3 coding sequence is TGTGCCAGCAGTTTTTCTCTGCGCGGGGCGGTAAGCACCGGGGAGCTGTTTTTT. This codes for CASSFSLRGAVSTGELFF.

The chain has TRBV4-1 and TRBJ2-6; possibly TRBD1 for D (5 bases). Trimming took off 6 bases at V and 0 bases at J, with 15 bases between the two ends. CDR1 and CDR2 from the germline V gene are MGHRA and YSYEKL. The CDR3 runs 17 residues. CDR3 DNA sequence: TGCGCCAGCAGACGCGCACAGGTATACTCTGGGGCCAACGTCCTGACTTTC. This gives the protein CASRRAQVYSGANVLTF.